This T cell receptor (beta chain) originates from a study of blood T cell repertoires in COVID-19. Study summary: Acute and convalescent COVID-19 samples came from the United States, Italy and Spain. Nucleic acid was either cDNA or gDNA, and it came from T cells, B-cell-depleted T cells, or PBMCs.

Germline assignment: CDR1 SGHTA and CDR2 FQGNSA. The CDR3 is made up of 16 amino acids. The germline V and J ends were trimmed by 4 bases and 2 bases, with 14 bases remaining between them. Per the study methods: Counts of nucleated cells, estimated from reference gene primer amplification, were obtained. Some clones are missing from TCRdb's copy, which holds only in-frame ones; the method was immunoSEQ multiplex PCR. Clonal size and the V and J genes are those of that table, whereas D and trimming came from the DNA. The sample has about 37,000 clones; around nine tenths are singletons. This receptor was identified in a human donor in a cohort sampled during active COVID-19. The sample was peripheral blood. This rearrangement joins TRBV7-2 to TRBJ2-2, with D possibly TRBD2 on 7 matching bases. The CDR3 DNA reads TGTGCCAGCAGCTCTTACGGGGGGCAAAACACCGGGGAGCTGTTTTTT. Amino acids: CASSSYGGQNTGELFF.